Listed below are T cell receptor beta chains from one sample, sequenced in a study of T cell repertoires in cytomegalovirus infection. TCRdb passed the reads through MiXCR, listing each CDR3 protein once. The data hold hundreds of thousands of distinct CDR3 sequences, with over 7.5% observed a single time. The sequenced material came from PBMCs. The origin of the receptors is a human donor in good health (CMV status not recorded). Some clones in this sample may be carry-over from other donors' samples. Each CDR3 is given with its conserved first and last residue. The D gene is left open where the match is weak. The size entry is marked missing in some rows and otherwise reads once, few, many or a size class.

>TRBV7-2|NA|TRBJ2-5|many
CASSSWELETQYF
TGTGCCAGCAGCTCCTGGGAGTTGGAGACCCAGTACTTC
>TRBV5-1|NA|TRBJ2-6|few
CASSGSGTGANVLTF
TGCGCCAGCAGCGGCTCGGGGACTGGGGCCAACGTCCTGACTTTC
>TRBV5-6|TRBD1|TRBJ2-7|few
CASSRRQGFYEQYF
TGTGCCAGCAGCCGCCGACAGGGATTCTACGAGCAGTACTTC
>TRBV12-3/TRBV12-4|NA|TRBJ2-7|NA
CASTRTGSHEQYF
TGTGCCAGCACCCGAACAGGGTCCCACGAGCAGTACTTC
>TRBV7-9|NA|TRBJ2-7|medium-sized
CASSLGRVPYEQYF
TGTGCCAGCAGCTTAGGCAGGGTTCCGTACGAGCAGTACTTC
>TRBV7-9|NA|TRBJ1-2|NA
CASSLDRVDYGYTF
TGTGCCAGCAGCTTAGACAGGGTCGATTATGGCTACACCTTC
>TRBV19|TRBD1|TRBJ1-1|many
CASNQGGVTEAFF
TGTGCCAGTAATCAGGGGGGTGTTACGGAAGCTTTCTTT
>TRBV7-2|TRBD2|TRBJ2-7|many
CASSSVAGASYEQYF
TGTGCCAGCAGCAGTGTAGCGGGAGCCTCCTACGAGCAGTACTTC
>TRBV20-1|NA|TRBJ2-5|few
CSASEPRDASLETQYF
TGCAGTGCTAGTGAGCCCCGGGACGCCTCTTTGGAGACCCAGTACTTC
>TRBV20-1|TRBD2|TRBJ2-1|few
CSAPRGAGGNEQFF
TGCAGTGCTCCCCGGGGAGCGGGGGGGAATGAGCAGTTCTTC
>TRBV12-3/TRBV12-4|TRBD1|TRBJ1-1|many
CASSSTGGTEAFF
TGTGCCAGCAGTTCGACAGGGGGGACTGAAGCTTTCTTT
>TRBV6-6|NA|TRBJ2-7|once
CASSTAAHSYEQYF
TGTGCCAGCAGCACGGCTGCACACTCCTACGAGCAGTACTTC
>TRBV6-2/TRBV6-3|NA|TRBJ1-1|few
CASRKGTLDTEAFF
TGTGCCAGCAGGAAGGGCACTTTGGACACTGAAGCTTTCTTT
>TRBV6-1|TRBD1|TRBJ2-7|many
CASSLTRRQGDEQYF
TGTGCCAGCAGTCTAACCCGGAGACAGGGAGACGAGCAGTACTTC
>TRBV7-9|NA|TRBJ1-6|many
CASRPRQELNSPLHF
TGTGCCAGCAGGCCGAGACAGGAGTTGAATTCACCCCTCCACTTT
>TRBV4-1|TRBD2|TRBJ2-5|few
CASSSPSRAGQETQYF
TGCGCCAGCAGCTCTCCCTCCAGAGCGGGACAAGAGACCCAGTACTTC
>TRBV5-3|TRBD1|TRBJ2-1|NA
CASSGGLGGFDEQFF
TGTGCCAGCAGCGGTGGTTTAGGGGGCTTCGATGAGCAGTTCTTC
>TRBV7-2|NA|TRBJ2-3|many
CASSLGGKTDTQYF
TGTGCCAGCAGCTTAGGCGGAAAAACAGATACGCAGTATTTT
>TRBV12-3/TRBV12-4|NA|TRBJ2-5|NA
CASSSRGINQETQYF
TGTGCCAGCAGCTCAAGAGGGATAAACCAAGAGACCCAGTACTTC
>TRBV6-6|NA|TRBJ2-6|few
CASSLFDSSGANVLTF
TGTGCCAGCAGTTTATTTGACAGCTCTGGGGCCAACGTCCTGACTTTC
>TRBV27|NA|TRBJ2-1|few
CASSIGQRSYNEQFF
TGTGCCAGCAGTATCGGACAGCGCTCCTACAATGAGCAGTTCTTC
>TRBV7-2|NA|TRBJ2-1|many
CASSFSHNEQFF
TGTGCCAGCAGCTTCAGCCACAATGAGCAGTTCTTC
>TRBV7-3|NA|TRBJ2-2|few
CASSLDRKELFF
TGTGCCAGCAGCTTAGATCGTAAGGAGCTGTTTTTT
>TRBV11-2|NA|TRBJ1-2|many
CASSLVGQVPGYTF
TGTGCCAGCAGCTTAGTGGGCCAGGTACCGGGCTACACCTTC
>TRBV7-6|TRBD2|TRBJ2-1|many
CASSIEGTSGIHEQFF
TGTGCCAGCAGCATAGAAGGGACTAGCGGGATTCATGAGCAGTTCTTC
>TRBV11-1|TRBD2|TRBJ2-2|NA
CASSPRGELNTGELFF
TGTGCCAGCAGCCCGCGGGGGGAGCTCAACACCGGGGAGCTGTTTTTT
>TRBV12-3/TRBV12-4|NA|TRBJ2-5|many
CASSPAGTTEETQYF
TGTGCCAGCAGTCCCGCCGGGACGACTGAAGAGACCCAGTACTTC
>TRBV3-1|TRBD1|TRBJ2-7|NA
CASSPVAGQGRSEQYF
TGTGCCAGCAGCCCAGTAGCGGGACAGGGGAGGTCCGAGCAGTACTTC
>TRBV10-3|NA|TRBJ1-1|few
CAISERGERLRTEAFF
TGTGCCATCAGTGAGAGGGGGGAACGATTGAGGACTGAAGCTTTCTTT
>TRBV7-4|NA|TRBJ2-7|NA
CASSDTGSYEQYF
TGTGCCAGCAGTGACACAGGGTCCTACGAGCAGTACTTC
>TRBV7-3|TRBD1|TRBJ1-1|NA
CASSSGTGEAFF
TGTGCCAGCAGCTCAGGGACAGGTGAAGCTTTCTTT
>TRBV12-3/TRBV12-4|NA|TRBJ1-1|many
CASRRPGLNTEAFF
TGTGCCAGCAGACGTCCGGGACTAAACACTGAAGCTTTCTTT
>TRBV12-5|NA|TRBJ2-1|few
CASATSDVPNEQFF
TGTGCTAGTGCCACCTCTGACGTCCCCAATGAGCAGTTCTTC
>TRBV19|TRBD1|TRBJ2-7|NA
CASSLIGDRGNYEQYF
TGTGCCAGTAGTCTTATCGGGGACAGGGGCAATTACGAGCAGTACTTC
>TRBV25-1|NA|TRBJ2-2|NA
CASSSLPGPGELFF
TGTGCCAGCAGTTCCCTGCCTGGGCCCGGGGAGCTGTTTTTT
>TRBV7-3|NA|TRBJ1-5|NA
CASTPGPFNQPQHF
TGTGCCAGCACCCCAGGTCCCTTCAATCAGCCCCAGCATTTT
>TRBV20-1|NA|TRBJ2-1|NA
CSARGASAYAVNEQFF
TGCAGTGCTAGAGGAGCCAGCGCCTACGCGGTCAATGAGCAGTTCTTC
>TRBV19|NA|TRBJ1-2|NA
CASSIGDSNYGYTF
TGTGCCAGTAGTATAGGTGACAGCAACTATGGCTACACCTTC
>TRBV19|NA|TRBJ1-1|NA
CASSSRFGNEAFF
TGTGCCAGTAGTTCGAGGTTCGGGAATGAAGCTTTCTTT
>TRBV20-1|TRBD1|TRBJ2-5|few
CSARSGTDPQETQYF
TGCAGTGCTAGATCCGGGACAGACCCACAAGAGACCCAGTACTTC
>TRBV20-1|NA|TRBJ1-6|NA
CSASVRRGGDSPLHF
TGCAGTGCTAGTGTCCGCCGGGGCGGAGATTCACCCCTCCACTTT
>TRBV12-3/TRBV12-4|NA|TRBJ2-1|few
CASIAGSFPISYNEQFF
TGTGCCAGCATCGCGGGCTCATTCCCCATCTCCTACAATGAGCAGTTCTTC
>TRBV20-1|TRBD1|TRBJ2-1|few
CSARGQVISSYNEQFF
TGCAGTGCCCGGGGACAGGTCATCAGCTCCTACAATGAGCAGTTCTTC
>TRBV24-1|NA|TRBJ2-5|few
CATSAGRTNTLETQYF
TGTGCCACCAGTGCGGGCAGGACCAACACCCTGGAGACCCAGTACTTC
>TRBV4-3|TRBD1|TRBJ1-6|few
CASSQDGGQGVYNSPLHF
TGCGCCAGCAGCCAAGACGGGGGACAGGGAGTTTATAATTCACCCCTCCACTTT
>TRBV7-2|NA|TRBJ2-5|many
CASSLNRGPNVGTQYF
TGTGCCAGCAGCTTAAACCGCGGACCGAACGTCGGGACCCAGTACTTC
>TRBV7-9|TRBD1|TRBJ1-4|many
CASSPLTGGGEKLFF
TGTGCCAGCAGCCCCCTGACAGGGGGCGGGGAAAAACTGTTTTTT
>TRBV25-1|TRBD2|TRBJ2-1|NA
CASRGLAGTNEQFF
TGTGCCAGCAGGGGACTAGCGGGGACCAATGAGCAGTTCTTC
>TRBV15|TRBD1|TRBJ2-7|many
CATSQFSGTGAHEQYF
TGTGCCACCAGCCAATTTTCCGGGACAGGGGCCCACGAGCAGTACTTC
>TRBV20-1|TRBD2|TRBJ2-1|few
CSAPSWTSAYYNEQFF
TGCAGTGCGCCCTCGTGGACTAGCGCCTACTACAATGAGCAGTTCTTC
>TRBV28|NA|TRBJ1-6|NA
CASSLIITGNSPLHF
TGTGCCAGCAGTCTAATCATTACAGGGAATTCACCCCTCCACTTT
>TRBV7-2|TRBD1|TRBJ2-7|many
CASSLRDRGEQYF
TGTGCCAGCAGCTTGCGGGACAGGGGCGAGCAGTACTTC